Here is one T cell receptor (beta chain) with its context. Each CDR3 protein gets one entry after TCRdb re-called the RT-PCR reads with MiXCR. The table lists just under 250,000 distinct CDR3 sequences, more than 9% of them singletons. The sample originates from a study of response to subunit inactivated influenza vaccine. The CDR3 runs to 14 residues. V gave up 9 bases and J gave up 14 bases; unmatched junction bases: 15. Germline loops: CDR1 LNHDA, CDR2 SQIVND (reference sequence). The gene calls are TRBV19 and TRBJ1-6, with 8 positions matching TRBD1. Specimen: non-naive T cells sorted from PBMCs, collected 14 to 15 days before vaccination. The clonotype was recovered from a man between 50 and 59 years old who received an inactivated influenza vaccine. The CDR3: CASTLTGVGEALHF. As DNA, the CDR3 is TGTGCCAGCACCTTGACAGGGGTCGGGGAAGCCCTCCACTTT.